The rows below give T cell receptor beta chains drawn from one sample of a study of cytomegalovirus exposure and HLA in healthy donors. Measured with immunoSEQ multiplex PCR; TCRdb has only the in-frame clones, and not every one. The sample has 50,000 to 65,000 clones, roughly 77% seen once. Sequenced input: PBMCs. Source of these receptors: a middle-aged woman in good health and CMV-seropositive. CDR3s include the opening cysteine and the closing phenylalanine or tryptophan. A D gene is named only where the DNA matches it firmly. Size is stated for part of the rows, as once, few or many counts, or as a class when the clone is expanded.

>-|TRBV30|15|TRBD2|TRBJ2-1
CAWSAGLAGPNEQFF
TGTGCCTGGAGTGCCGGACTAGCGGGGCCAAATGAGCAGTTCTTC
>-|TRBV28|18|-|TRBJ2-6
CASRASRGPGSGANVLTF
TGTGCCAGCAGAGCTTCCAGGGGACCCGGCTCTGGGGCCAACGTCCTGACTTTC
>-|TRBV19|14|TRBD1|TRBJ1-5
CASNQGARSQPQHF
TGTGCCAGCAACCAGGGGGCGCGAAGTCAGCCCCAGCATTTT
>-|TRBV27|14|-|TRBJ1-2
CASSLYPGTGGYTF
TGTGCCAGCAGTTTATATCCCGGAACGGGTGGCTACACCTTC
>-|TRBV9|14|-|TRBJ1-6
CASSANREYSPLHF
TGTGCCAGCAGCGCAAACAGGGAGTATTCACCCCTCCACTTT
>-|TRBV12-5|14|TRBD1|TRBJ1-3
CASGRTGEGNTIYF
TGTGCTAGTGGTAGAACAGGGGAAGGAAACACCATATATTTT
>-|TRBV6-1|13|-|TRBJ1-1
CASTWTRDTEAFF
TGTGCCAGCACCTGGACTAGGGACACTGAAGCTTTCTTT
>-|TRBV29-1|13|-|TRBJ2-1
CSVDMIVYNEQFF
TGCAGCGTTGATATGATAGTCTACAATGAGCAGTTCTTC
>-|TRBV6-5|12|-|TRBJ1-4
CASSRGSEKLFF
TGTGCCAGCAGCAGGGGAAGTGAAAAACTGTTTTTT
>-|TRBV19|15|TRBD1|TRBJ1-6
CASGPSGQGASPLHF
TGTGCCAGTGGCCCTTCTGGACAGGGGGCTTCACCCCTCCACTTT
>-|TRBV5-1|15|-|TRBJ1-2
CASSLEGRMDYGYTF
TGCGCCAGCAGCTTGGAAGGGAGAATGGACTATGGCTACACCTTC
>-|TRBV27|15|-|TRBJ2-2
CASSLRGSSTGELFF
TGTGCCAGCAGTTTAAGGGGCAGTAGCACCGGGGAGCTGTTTTTT
>-|TRBV27|15|-|TRBJ1-4
CASSAVGQGGEKLFF
TGTGCCAGCAGTGCAGTGGGCCAGGGTGGAGAAAAACTGTTTTTT
>-|TRBV18|15|-|TRBJ2-2
CASSPPGQVTGELFF
TGTGCCAGCTCACCACCGGGACAAGTCACCGGGGAGCTGTTTTTT
>once|TRBV9|15|-|TRBJ2-1
CASSPQGGQHNEQFF
TGTGCCAGCAGCCCGCAAGGGGGTCAACACAATGAGCAGTTCTTC
>once|TRBV9|18|-|TRBJ2-7
CASSVGLNPTRQVYEQYF
TGTGCCAGCAGCGTAGGTCTCAATCCCACCCGGCAGGTCTACGAGCAGTACTTC
>once|TRBV5-6|14|-|TRBJ1-2
CASSFPGTLAGYTF
TGTGCCAGCAGCTTCCCAGGGACATTGGCGGGCTACACCTTC
>-|TRBV7-2|16|TRBD1|TRBJ1-5
CASSLRTGEGSQPQHF
TGTGCCAGCAGCTTGAGGACAGGGGAAGGGAGTCAGCCCCAGCATTTT
>-|TRBV11-2|16|-|TRBJ1-1
CASSRSRTGPGTEAFF
TGTGCCAGCAGCCGCTCTCGTACAGGGCCGGGCACTGAAGCTTTCTTT
>-|TRBV5-5|15|TRBD1|TRBJ1-2
CASSPRTGGAYGYTF
TGTGCCAGCAGCCCGCGGACAGGGGGCGCATATGGCTACACCTTC
>once|TRBV7-9|15|TRBD1|TRBJ2-7
CASSLEGQGAREQYF
TGTGCCAGCAGCTTAGAGGGGCAGGGGGCACGCGAGCAGTACTTC
>-|TRBV15|17|TRBD2|TRBJ2-2
CATSGQTSGGLTGELFF
TGTGCCACCAGCGGACAGACTAGCGGGGGTCTCACCGGGGAGCTGTTTTTT
>-|TRBV5-6|17|TRBD2|TRBJ2-3
CASSQTGLADLADTQYF
TGTGCCAGCAGCCAGACCGGACTAGCAGACTTGGCGGATACGCAGTATTTT
>-|TRBV6-1|12|-|TRBJ1-2
CASNLASEGYTF
TGTGCCAGCAATCTAGCCTCGGAGGGCTACACCTTC
>few|TRBV6-5|12|TRBD1|TRBJ1-2
CATSGQGGGYTF
TGTGCCACCTCCGGACAGGGAGGAGGCTACACCTTC
>-|TRBV18|14|TRBD2|TRBJ2-5
CASSSRLAGETQYF
TGTGCCAGCTCATCACGACTAGCAGGAGAGACCCAGTACTTC
>-|TRBV7-3|16|TRBD2|TRBJ2-2
CASSYLPPTSAGELFF
TGTGCCAGCAGCTACCTACCCCCTACTAGCGCCGGGGAGCTGTTTTTT
>-|TRBV7-9|15|TRBD1|TRBJ2-1
CSSSPRQGAGNEQFF
TGTTCCAGCAGCCCTCGACAGGGGGCGGGTAATGAGCAGTTCTTC
>-|TRBV30|15|-|TRBJ1-4
CAWSKTGATNEKLFF
TGTGCCTGGAGTAAGACAGGTGCAACTAATGAAAAACTGTTTTTT
>-|TRBV7-2|14|TRBD2|TRBJ2-3
CASILRGGGDTQYF
TGTGCCAGCATCCTTCGGGGGGGCGGAGATACGCAGTATTTT
>few|TRBV13|11|-|TRBJ2-3
CASSSQDTQYF
TGTGCCAGCAGCTCCCAGGATACGCAGTATTTT
>few|TRBV9|14|-|TRBJ1-2
CASSVVGRGDGYTF
TGTGCCAGCAGCGTAGTAGGGAGGGGCGATGGCTACACCTTC
>-|TRBV2|12|-|TRBJ1-1
CASRGLDTEAFF
TGTGCCAGCAGGGGCCTGGACACTGAAGCTTTCTTT
>-|TRBV7-8|15|-|TRBJ2-7
CASSLAESGSYEQYF
TGTGCCAGCAGCTTAGCGGAAAGCGGTTCCTACGAGCAGTACTTC
>-|TRBV6-6|14|TRBD1|TRBJ2-7
CASQPGTGDGEQYF
TGTGCCAGCCAGCCGGGGACAGGGGATGGCGAGCAGTACTTC
>few|TRBV6-4|20|TRBD2|TRBJ2-1
CASSDPETSGGLSSYNEQFF
TGTGCCAGCAGTGACCCAGAGACTAGCGGGGGGCTCAGCTCCTACAATGAGCAGTTCTTC
>-|TRBV11-2|16|-|TRBJ2-1
CASSHRRTELYNEQFF
TGTGCCAGCAGCCACCGCCGGACAGAACTCTACAATGAGCAGTTCTTC
>-|TRBV11-2|16|TRBD2|TRBJ2-3
CASSRDITSGGDTQYF
TGTGCCAGCAGCCGAGACATTACTAGCGGGGGGGATACGCAGTATTTT
>-|TRBV7-2|17|TRBD2|TRBJ2-3
CASSFTSGGAGTDTQYF
TGTGCCAGCAGCTTCACTAGCGGGGGGGCGGGCACAGATACGCAGTATTTT
>-|TRBV6-6|16|TRBD1|TRBJ1-5
CASSSGFTGADQPQHF
TGTGCCAGCAGTTCAGGATTCACAGGGGCTGATCAGCCCCAGCATTTT
>-|TRBV5-1|14|TRBD1|TRBJ2-7
CASSRGTGGYEQYF
TGCGCCAGCAGCCGGGGGACAGGGGGATACGAGCAGTACTTC
>once|TRBV4-1|18|-|TRBJ1-1
CASSPFSGDTVMNTEAFF
TGCGCCAGCAGCCCATTCTCAGGGGACACTGTCATGAACACTGAAGCTTTCTTT
>-|TRBV5-4|12|-|TRBJ1-2
CASTQLGEGYIF
TGTGCCAGCACGCAACTCGGGGAGGGCTACATCTTC
>-|TRBV29-1|9|TRBD1|TRBJ1-2
CSVDDGTAF
TGCAGCGTTGATGATGGGACAGCTTTC
>once|TRBV7-2|14|-|TRBJ1-6
CASSRTVYNSPLHF
TGTGCCAGCAGCCGGACAGTCTATAATTCACCCCTCCACTTT
>-|TRBV6-5|14|-|TRBJ2-3
CASSHGHKTDTQYF
TGTGCCAGCAGTCACGGACACAAGACAGATACGCAGTATTTT
>-|TRBV19|16|TRBD1|TRBJ1-1
CASSIGTGAGNTEAFF
TGTGCCAGTAGTATCGGGACAGGGGCAGGGAACACTGAAGCTTTCTTT
>-|TRBV27|14|TRBD2|TRBJ2-1
CASRAGGQANEQFF
TGTGCCAGCAGGGCGGGGGGGCAGGCAAATGAGCAGTTCTTC
>-|TRBV6-5|14|-|TRBJ2-1
CASSQTPSSNEQFF
TGTGCCAGCAGTCAAACCCCCTCCAGCAATGAGCAGTTCTTC
>-|TRBV6-6|16|-|TRBJ1-3
CASSSGGPKTGNTIYF
TGTGCCAGCAGTTCGGGGGGGCCGAAGACTGGAAACACCATATATTTT
>-|TRBV7-8|14|-|TRBJ1-2
CASSPDKSNYGYTF
TGTGCCAGCAGCCCGGACAAATCTAACTATGGCTACACCTTC
>-|TRBV30|12|-|TRBJ1-1
CAWSVLETEAFF
TGTGCCTGGAGTGTACTTGAGACAGAAGCTTTCTTT
>-|TRBV7-9|15|-|TRBJ2-7
CASSLLSVGGYEQYF
TGTGCCAGCAGCTTACTAAGCGTAGGGGGCTACGAGCAGTACTTC
>-|TRBV5-1|14|TRBD1|TRBJ2-7
CASRAGTGAYEQYF
TGCGCCAGCAGGGCGGGGACAGGGGCCTACGAGCAGTACTTC